A single sample is the source of the 31 T cell receptor beta chains below, sequenced in a study of blood T cell repertoires in COVID-19. Assay used: immunoSEQ multiplex PCR; TCRdb lists only in-frame clones, some missing. The data contain some 97,000 clones, around 81% of them singletons. The sequenced sample consisted of peripheral blood. These receptors came from a man between 50 and 59 years old with active or convalescent COVID-19.

The rearrangement uses TRBV7-9 and TRBJ1-4; 8 bases are a match to TRBD1. Germline CDR1 SEHNR, CDR2 FQNEAQ (reference sequence). This CDR3 is built from 14 residues. Germline trimming cut 5 bases from V and 7 bases from J; bases unmatched to any gene: 6. For the CDR3, the DNA is TGTGCCAGCAGCCCCCAGGGGGCCGGTGAAAAACTGTTTTTT. Translation gives CASSPQGAGEKLFF.

This chain connects TRBV19 to TRBJ1-5; D perhaps matches TRBD1 (5 bases). Trimming shortened V by 3 bases and J by 1 base, and 10 bases separated the two germline ends. The CDR3 has 15 amino acids. From germline, CDR1 is LNHDA and CDR2 SQIVND (reference sequence). The CDR3, as DNA: TGTGCCAGTAGTATTGTTCAGGGAAGCAATCAGCCCCAGCATTTT. This gives the protein CASSIVQGSNQPQHF.

This chain links TRBV2 with TRBJ1-4, with 8 bases lining up with TRBD1. The CDR3 spans 16 residues. Germline V CDR1 and CDR2: SNHLY, FYNNEI. Unmatched junction bases numbered 10, after V lost 2 bases and J lost 8 bases. CDR3 residues: CASSESTQGAYEKLFF. In DNA form, the CDR3 reads TGTGCCAGCAGTGAATCCACCCAGGGGGCGTACGAAAAACTGTTTTTT. The full variable domain, with the rest looked up from reference TRBV2 and TRBJ1-4, is EPEVTQTPSHQVTQMGQEVILRCVPISNHLYFYWYRQILGQKVEFLVSFYNNEISEKSEIFDDQFSVERPDGSNFTLKIRSTKLEDSAMYFCASSESTQGAYEKLFFGSGTQLSVL.

Here the CDR3 DNA reads TGTGCCAGCAGGGAGACAGTGAACACTGAAGCTTTCTTT. It translates to CASRETVNTEAFF. This rearrangement joins TRBV6-5 to TRBJ1-1, with a weak D call TRBD1 (5 bases). Germline V gene data show CDR1 as MNHEY and CDR2 as SVGAGI. Trimming removed 6 bases at V and 0 bases at J, with 8 bases between. This CDR3 contains 13 residues.

The chain carries TRBV2 and TRBJ2-3, with no clear D. Germline V gives CDR1 SNHLY, CDR2 FYNNEI. There are 15 residues in the CDR3. V lost 1 base, J lost 6 bases, and 14 bases lay in between. CDR3: CASSEGGAYGDTQYF. The CDR3 DNA reads as TGTGCCAGCAGTGAAGGAGGAGCATACGGGGATACGCAGTATTTT.

This clone was observed a handful of times. The gene calls are TRBV6-5 and TRBJ1-2, with TRBD1 matching over 7 bases. CDR3 length equals 15 residues. The germline CDR1 and CDR2 sequences are MNHEY and SVGAGI. The ends lost 4 bases at V and 8 bases at J; junction bases unmatched: 13. This CDR3 reads CASSWTGTADLGYTF. CDR3 sequence (DNA): TGTGCCAGCAGTTGGACTGGGACAGCCGATTTAGGCTACACCTTC.

The gene calls are TRBV10-3 and TRBJ1-1, with 11 bases lining up with TRBD1. The junction had 4 bases not matched to a gene; V was cut back by 3 bases and J by 1 base. Germline CDR1 is ENHRY and CDR2 is SYGVKD. This CDR3 is 16 amino acids long. The CDR3 DNA follows: TGTGCCATCAGTGAACGGACAGGGGGCGCGAACACTGAAGCTTTCTTT. Translated: CAISERTGGANTEAFF.

The J gene is TRBJ1-3, the V gene TRBV20-1; D gene uncertain. V gave up 7 bases and J gave up 8 bases, with 12 bases separating them. Germline assignment: CDR1 DFQATT and CDR2 SNEGSKA (reference sequence). CDR3 length equals 11 residues. Written as DNA, the CDR3 is TGCAGTGTTCATGACGGAGACACCATATATTTT. Its protein product is CSVHDGDTIYF.

This chain joins TRBV7-9 and TRBJ1-2; maybe TRBD1 (6 bases). Germline V CDR1 and CDR2: SEHNR, FQNEAQ (reference sequence). The length of the CDR3 is 14 residues. V was clipped by 4 bases and J by 6 bases, with 15 bases between them. For the CDR3, the DNA is TGTGCCAGCAGCTCCTTGGGGGACAAGCATGGCTACACCTTC. Its translation: CASSSLGDKHGYTF.

Within the sample, this clone is large. The chain carries TRBV6-1 and TRBJ1-1; D is possibly TRBD1 (5 bases). The germline V gene encodes CDR1 MNHNS and CDR2 SASEGT. The germline V and J ends were trimmed by 0 bases and 5 bases, with 10 bases remaining between them. This CDR3 has 14 amino acids. DNA of the CDR3: TGTGCCAGCAGTGAAGCAGTGGGGGGGACTGAAGCTTTCTTT. Its translation is CASSEAVGGTEAFF.

For this clone: At one boundary the junction diverges from the germline segment, which might be a read error. This chain uses TRBV2 with TRBJ2-4, with D maybe TRBD2 (5 bases). Germline CDR1 and CDR2: SNHLY and FYNNEI. The CDR3 sequence is 12 residues long. DNA of the CDR3: TGTGCCAGCAGAGACCGGGATCCGGGCTTGTGCTTC. Translating it yields CASRDRDPGLCF.

The chain combines TRBV7-9 with TRBJ2-7; D is uncertain. Germline CDR1 reads SEHNR; CDR2 reads FQNEAQ (reference sequence). Between the trimmed V and J ends, which lost 5 bases and 4 bases, there was a span of 9 bases. The CDR3 is 12 residues long. This CDR3 is CASSPTGYEQYF. CDR3 in DNA: TGTGCCAGCAGCCCCACCGGGTACGAGCAGTACTTC. The full variable domain, rest sourced from reference TRBV7-9 and TRBJ2-7, is DTGVSQNPRHKITKRGQNVTFRCDPISEHNRLYWYRQTLGQGPEFLTYFQNEAQLEKSRLLSDRFSAERPKGSFSTLEIQRTEQGDSAMYLCASSPTGYEQYFGPGTRLTVT.

Here the CDR3 reads CASSSTSGSSYNEQFF. In DNA form, the CDR3 reads TGTGCCAGCAGCTCTACTAGCGGGAGCTCCTACAATGAGCAGTTCTTC. The chain uses TRBV5-4 and TRBJ2-1; 11 bases map to TRBD2. J lost 0 bases, V lost 3 bases, and 2 bases had no gene match. Looked up from germline, CDR1 is SGHNT and CDR2 is YYREEE (reference sequence). The CDR3 has 16 amino acids.

The chain employs TRBV7-8 and TRBJ2-5, with 8 nucleotides matching TRBD2. The CDR3 loop spans 14 amino acids. CDR1 SGHVS and CDR2 FQNEAQ come from the germline V gene. The V segment lost 5 bases and the J segment 5 bases; nucleotides outside the gene matches: 7. The DNA for the CDR3 is TGTGCCAGCAGCCCGGGACTAGGATCCGAGACCCAGTACTTC. Its protein is CASSPGLGSETQYF.

This sequence joins TRBV29-1 and TRBJ2-1, with 15 bases matching TRBD2. J was trimmed by 4 bases and V by 7 bases; bases with no gene match: 11. The CDR3 runs to 17 residues. CDR1 is SQVTM, CDR2 ANQGSEA, per germline. CDR3 loop: CSGGHRTSGREYNEQFF. DNA for the CDR3: TGCAGCGGGGGACACCGGACTAGCGGGAGGGAGTACAATGAGCAGTTCTTC.

The rearrangement links TRBV24-1 to TRBJ2-7; D is possibly TRBD2 (6 bases). Between the trimmed V and J ends, which lost 5 bases and 4 bases, there was a span of 14 bases. Germline lookup yields CDR1 KGHDR and CDR2 SFDVKD. The CDR3 extends over 14 amino acids. The CDR3: CATSGPGVIYEQYF. CDR3 in DNA: TGTGCCACCAGTGGGCCGGGAGTGATATACGAGCAGTACTTC.

The chain employs TRBV10-3 and TRBJ2-5; tentative D call: TRBD1 (6 bases). The ends were cut back, 10 bases at V and 4 bases at J, with 13 bases in the middle. CDR3 length: 12 amino acids. From germline, CDR1 is ENHRY and CDR2 SYGVKD. CDR3 in DNA: TGTGCCAGCAAGGGGGTCGGAGAGACCCAGTACTTC. It translates to CASKGVGETQYF.

The chain combines TRBV24-1 with TRBJ2-1; 14 bases line up with TRBD2. The V and J ends lost 4 bases and 7 bases, in that order; junction bases with no gene match: 5. CDR1 KGHDR and CDR2 SFDVKD come from the germline V gene. This CDR3 is built from 16 residues. The CDR3 sequence: CATSDGTSGSRNEQFF. CDR3 bases: TGTGCCACCAGTGACGGGACTAGCGGGAGTAGGAATGAGCAGTTCTTC.

The chain recombines TRBV6-5 with TRBJ1-1, with D unresolved. The CDR3 runs to 10 residues. CDR1 is MNHEY and CDR2 is SVGAGI in the germline V gene. Trimming pared 8 bases from V and 3 bases from J, leaving 4 bases between. CDR3 bases: TGTGCCAGCGGGCACACTGAAGCTTTCTTT. As protein: CASGHTEAFF.

The rearrangement links TRBV7-2 to TRBJ2-1, with 7 bases aligning to TRBD1. The germline V gene encodes CDR1 SGHTA and CDR2 FQGNSA. J was trimmed by 2 bases and V by 1 base; bases with no gene match: 2. CDR3 length equals 15 residues. In DNA form, the CDR3 reads TGTGCCAGCAGCTTAGGGCAGGGGGCCTACAATGAGCAGTTCTTC. Residues: CASSLGQGAYNEQFF.

The chain combines TRBV20-1 with TRBJ1-2; a possible D gene is TRBD1 (5 bases). The CDR3 totals 11 residues. V lost 6 bases to trimming and J lost 6 bases, with 11 bases between them. The germline gives CDR1 DFQATT, CDR2 SNEGSKA (reference sequence). CDR3 in DNA: TGCAGTGCGTGGACAAAGGATGGCTACACCTTC. Translating it yields CSAWTKDGYTF.

The chain employs TRBV19 and TRBJ1-2; D remains ambiguous. V lost 6 bases to trimming and J lost 2 bases, with 10 bases between them. Germline assignment: CDR1 LNHDA and CDR2 SQIVND (reference sequence). This CDR3 region has 13 residues. The CDR3 protein is CASSVDGNYGYTF. The CDR3 DNA reads as TGTGCCAGTAGCGTAGACGGGAACTATGGCTACACCTTC.

The chain has TRBV5-4 and TRBJ2-1; a weak D match, TRBD2 (6 bases). V lost 7 bases, J lost 8 bases, and 25 bases lay in between. CDR1 and CDR2 (germline): SGHNT, YYREEE (reference sequence). This CDR3 is 16 amino acids long. CDR3 sequence (DNA): TGTGCCAGCCGGCGTGGGGCGGGGCAGGACTTGCATGAGCAGTTCTTC. It specifies CASRRGAGQDLHEQFF.

The chain links TRBV10-3 to TRBJ2-5, with D perhaps TRBD2 (6 bases). The CDR3 is 14 residues long. Trimming took 6 bases from V and 1 from J, leaving 12 bases between them. Germline CDR1 reads ENHRY; CDR2 reads SYGVKD. The CDR3 sequence is CAIREAGIQETQYF. The DNA for the CDR3 is TGTGCCATCAGAGAGGCGGGGATCCAAGAGACCCAGTACTTC.

The rearrangement joins TRBV10-1 to TRBJ1-1; maybe TRBD1 (6 bases). Trimming removed 11 bases from V and 4 bases from J, with 17 bases in between. This CDR3 spans 13 amino acids. Germline loops: CDR1 WNHNN, CDR2 SYGVQD (reference sequence). The CDR3 DNA is TGCGCCCCCAGAAGGGGGTGGGTCACTGAAGCTTTCTTT. It specifies CAPRRGWVTEAFF.

The V call is TRBV6-5, the J call TRBJ1-1, with 7 bases matching TRBD1. V was clipped by 6 bases and J by 4 bases; unmatched bases: 8. CDR3 size: 14 residues. Germline values: CDR1 MNHEY, CDR2 SVGAGI. CDR3 sequence: CASRAGTAATEAFF. The CDR3 DNA sequence: TGTGCCAGCAGGGCTGGGACAGCTGCCACTGAAGCTTTCTTT.

The chain links TRBV3-1 (or the pseudogene TRBV3-2) to TRBJ1-4; D not resolved. Germline V lookup: CDR1 LGHDT, CDR2 YNNKEL (reference sequence). Trimming took 0 bases from V and 5 from J, leaving 4 bases between them. The length of the CDR3 is 13 residues. The CDR3 nucleotides read TGTGCCAGCAGCCAAGATCTGAATGAAAAACTGTTTTTT. Translated, it gives CASSQDLNEKLFF.

V is TRBV2 and J is TRBJ2-6; the D gene is possibly TRBD2 (5 bases). Germline V gene lookup returns CDR1 SNHLY and CDR2 FYNNEI. This CDR3 spans 14 amino acids. Deletions cut 7 bases from V and 3 bases from J, with 10 bases between. The CDR3 region is CASIRGNGANVLTF. Written as DNA, the CDR3 is TGTGCCAGCATTCGGGGTAATGGGGCCAACGTCCTGACTTTC.

The rearrangement uses TRBV3-1 (or the pseudogene TRBV3-2) and TRBJ1-6; D might be TRBD1 (6 bases). Germline CDR1 and CDR2: LGHDT and YNNKEL (reference sequence). This CDR3 has 13 amino acids. V gave up 6 bases and J gave up 7 bases, with 10 bases separating them. The CDR3 protein is CASSNTGNSPLHF. As DNA, the CDR3 is TGTGCCAGCAGTAATACAGGGAATTCACCCCTCCACTTT.

The chain couples TRBV9 to TRBJ2-3; D is undetermined. V lost 0 bases and J lost 0, with 5 bases in between. Per germline, CDR1 SGDLS and CDR2 YYNGEE. The CDR3 has 14 amino acids. This CDR3 reads CASSVAVSTDTQYF. CDR3 sequence (DNA): TGTGCCAGCAGCGTAGCTGTTAGCACAGATACGCAGTATTTT.

The chain joins TRBV7-3 to TRBJ2-1; 11 bases match TRBD2. V was pared by 5 bases and J by 5 bases, with 5 bases of the junction left unmatched. CDR1 and CDR2 (germline): SGHTA, FQGTGA. The CDR3 has 15 amino acids. The CDR3 region has the DNA TGTGCCAGCAGCGTGGCTAGCGGGAGGAACAATGAGCAGTTCTTC. This encodes CASSVASGRNNEQFF.